The rows below give T cell receptor beta chains drawn from one sample of a study of technical replicates of blood from a handful of donors. Profiling relied on immunoSEQ multiplex PCR, and the TCRdb table lists in-frame clones only, not all of them. The sample carries more than 90,000 clones, about 95% recorded once. Sequenced input: T cells isolated from PBMCs. The receptor set was obtained from a human donor in good health. CDR3s leave out the opening cysteine and the closing phenylalanine or tryptophan. The order of the fields is V gene, J gene, CDR3 protein.

v_gene: TRBV4-2
j_gene: TRBJ2-2
CDR3aa: ASSPEVGELF

v_gene: TRBV7-9
j_gene: TRBJ1-4
CDR3aa: ASSSTGTFDEKLF

v_gene: TRBV6-1
j_gene: TRBJ2-5
CDR3aa: ASTPVGQGETQY

v_gene: TRBV18
j_gene: TRBJ2-7
CDR3aa: ASSLEQRVGEQY

v_gene: TRBV6-6
j_gene: TRBJ1-5
CDR3aa: ASSLEEDGQPQH

v_gene: TRBV28
j_gene: TRBJ1-5
CDR3aa: ASSRGQPQH

v_gene: TRBV7-8
j_gene: TRBJ2-2
CDR3aa: ALGTGGGTGELF

v_gene: TRBV6-6
j_gene: TRBJ1-2
CDR3aa: ASSYPDQDRQS

v_gene: TRBV11-3
j_gene: TRBJ2-1
CDR3aa: ASSYIDSTYNEQF

v_gene: TRBV5-4
j_gene: TRBJ1-1
CDR3aa: ASSLIGGLKAF

v_gene: TRBV6-5
j_gene: TRBJ1-1
CDR3aa: ASSYGPAGNTEAF

v_gene: TRBV5-4
j_gene: TRBJ1-4
CDR3aa: ASSETPNEKLF

v_gene: TRBV7-7
j_gene: TRBJ2-2
CDR3aa: ASSLGGIGTGELF

v_gene: TRBV4-1
j_gene: TRBJ2-4
CDR3aa: ASSQERGGLAGYQY

v_gene: TRBV11-2
j_gene: TRBJ1-4
CDR3aa: ASSIGQKTEKLF

v_gene: TRBV29-1
j_gene: TRBJ2-5
CDR3aa: SVAGRETQY

v_gene: TRBV5-8
j_gene: TRBJ2-7
CDR3aa: ASSLKWTEGDEQY

v_gene: TRBV9
j_gene: TRBJ2-3
CDR3aa: ASSVDEGSTDTQY

v_gene: TRBV6-5
j_gene: TRBJ2-7
CDR3aa: ASTPSREGEQY

v_gene: TRBV6-5
j_gene: TRBJ1-1
CDR3aa: ASRGDGRYTEAF

v_gene: TRBV6-5
j_gene: TRBJ2-4
CDR3aa: ASSTPLSGRNIQY

v_gene: TRBV30
j_gene: TRBJ2-1
CDR3aa: AWSQLVYNEQF

v_gene: TRBV7-6
j_gene: TRBJ1-3
CDR3aa: ASSLQQGTGNTIY

v_gene: TRBV9
j_gene: TRBJ1-4
CDR3aa: ASSPGGLQRFEKLF

v_gene: TRBV28
j_gene: TRBJ2-7
CDR3aa: ASQKGAFSYEQY

v_gene: TRBV19
j_gene: TRBJ1-1
CDR3aa: ASSIGGRGTEAF

v_gene: TRBV10-2
j_gene: TRBJ2-3
CDR3aa: ASSESSGLTDTQY

v_gene: TRBV6-5
j_gene: TRBJ1-5
CDR3aa: ASSLRGAGNQPQH

v_gene: TRBV6-5
j_gene: TRBJ1-1
CDR3aa: ASRGQLSIGTEAF

v_gene: TRBV4-1
j_gene: TRBJ1-5
CDR3aa: ASSHDRNQPQH

v_gene: TRBV5-1
j_gene: TRBJ1-3
CDR3aa: ASSIDSSNSGNTIY

v_gene: TRBV11-3
j_gene: TRBJ2-5
CDR3aa: ASSTPSGRGEETQY

v_gene: TRBV19
j_gene: TRBJ2-7
CDR3aa: ASSIPGQGYEQY

v_gene: TRBV7-3
j_gene: TRBJ2-7
CDR3aa: ASSLSGRTYEQY

v_gene: TRBV5-8
j_gene: TRBJ1-2
CDR3aa: ASSFRGHGYT

v_gene: TRBV7-9
j_gene: TRBJ1-2
CDR3aa: ASSLIREVYGYT

v_gene: TRBV7-2
j_gene: TRBJ2-2
CDR3aa: ASSLEGRAPGELF

v_gene: TRBV28
j_gene: TRBJ1-1
CDR3aa: ASSSWTGDTEAF

v_gene: TRBV5-5
j_gene: TRBJ2-7
CDR3aa: ASSLAAGPAYEQY

v_gene: TRBV19
j_gene: TRBJ2-7
CDR3aa: ASNEWTNRYSGEQY

v_gene: TRBV27
j_gene: TRBJ1-1
CDR3aa: ASSLQGIAEAF

v_gene: TRBV5-8
j_gene: TRBJ1-1
CDR3aa: ASSLYRGRNTEAF

v_gene: TRBV28
j_gene: TRBJ2-5
CDR3aa: ASRSSTDRPGAKTQY

v_gene: TRBV7-8
j_gene: TRBJ1-2
CDR3aa: ASSLQVNYGYT

v_gene: TRBV5-1
j_gene: TRBJ2-1
CDR3aa: ASSRGSSSYNEQF

v_gene: TRBV11-1
j_gene: TRBJ1-1
CDR3aa: ASSLVPQENTEAF